This TCR beta chain was sequenced for a study of PD-1 blockade in classical Hodgkin lymphoma. Study-level findings and limits: Baseline TCR diversity was reportedly lower in newly diagnosed patients than in healthy donors. It was reported as lower still in relapsed/refractory patients.

CDR1 is SGHRS and CDR2 is YFSETQ in the germline V gene. V gave up 4 bases and J gave up 2 bases; unmatched junction bases: 16. The CDR3 spans 19 residues. Time point described: cycle 4 day 1 (C4D1), after less than 7 weeks of nivolumab. Each patient relapsed following autologous stem cell transplantation, and prior brentuximab vedotin exposure differed. A word on this clone: The antigen is not known.

Assay used: immunoSEQ multiplex PCR; TCRdb lists only in-frame clones, some missing. This table holds 23,000 or so clones, roughly 76% found once. The V call is TRBV5-1, the J call TRBJ2-3; 10 bases map to TRBD2. This clonotype was obtained from a human donor with classical Hodgkin lymphoma. Sequenced material: peripheral blood mononuclear cells (PBMCs), taken before the fourth cycle of nivolumab. The CDR3 DNA is TGCGCCAGCAGCATTGGACTAGCGGATTACCGTCCGGACACAGATACGCAGTATTTT. It is translated as CASSIGLADYRPDTDTQYF.